The 31 T cell receptor beta chains reported below all come from one sample, sequenced in a study of long-term antiretroviral therapy in people with HIV. It was version v3.0 of the immunoSEQ assay that was run at survey level. Here immunoSEQ multiplex PCR was the method, and the copy in TCRdb shows in-frame clones only, minus some. Of tens of thousands of clones listed, 90% to 95% are singletons. The sample was unsorted PBMCs, taken around 7.4 years after starting antiretroviral therapy. The origin of the receptors is a man aged 50-59 years with HIV.

DNA of the CDR3: TGCGCCAGCAGCGGCGGACTAGCGGGGGGAGGGGGTGAGCAGTTCTTC. Its protein product is CASSGGLAGGGGEQFF. The genes are TRBV5-1 and TRBJ2-1; the match to TRBD2 covers 14 bases. There are 16 residues in the CDR3. Germline loops: CDR1 SGHRS, CDR2 YFSETQ. The trim removed 4 bases at V and 9 bases at J, leaving 9 bases unmatched.

This rearrangement joins TRBV7-2 to TRBJ2-1, with TRBD2 as a possible D gene (5 bases). Trimming removed 5 bases from V and 6 bases from J, with 17 bases in between. Germline V gives CDR1 SGHTA, CDR2 FQGNSA. The CDR3 is 15 residues long. The CDR3 protein is CASSPIRRSTNEQFF. The CDR3 DNA sequence: TGTGCCAGCAGCCCCATACGGAGGTCTACCAATGAGCAGTTCTTC.

V is TRBV6-5 and J is TRBJ2-7; 7 nucleotides line up with TRBD2. The CDR3 spans 14 residues. Trimming took 5 bases from V and 2 from J; bases not matched to a gene: 6. Germline lookup yields CDR1 MNHEY and CDR2 SVGAGI. The CDR3 DNA sequence: TGTGCCAGCAGTGACGGGGGGTTGGCCTACGAGCAGTACTTC. This sequence encodes CASSDGGLAYEQYF.

The V and J genes are TRBV10-3 and TRBJ2-3; D is perhaps TRBD2 (7 bases). The V gene's germline CDR1 is ENHRY and CDR2 SYGVKD. With 8 bases removed from V and 1 base from J, the gap between germline ends came to 10 bases. The CDR3 is made up of 13 amino acids. The CDR3 loop reads CAIEGGGTDTQYF. Here the CDR3 DNA reads TGTGCCATCGAGGGGGGGGGCACAGATACGCAGTATTTT.

The gene calls are TRBV6-5 and TRBJ2-5, with 10 nucleotides matching TRBD2. The CDR3 is 16 amino acids. CDR1 is MNHEY and CDR2 is SVGAGI in the germline V gene. Trimming removed 0 bases from V and 7 bases from J; junction bases left unmatched: 8. The chain's CDR3 is CASSYSSGGLEVTQYF. In nucleotides, the CDR3 is TGTGCCAGCAGTTACTCTAGCGGGGGGCTAGAAGTGACCCAGTACTTC.

V is TRBV6-1 and J is TRBJ2-2, with a possible D match to TRBD2 (5 bases). This CDR3 is 14 amino acids long. CDR1 is MNHNS, CDR2 SASEGT, per germline. Trimming removed 7 bases from V and 3 bases from J, with 12 bases in between. The CDR3 sequence: CASTRTDYTGELFF. The CDR3 region has the DNA TGTGCCAGCACCCGGACGGACTACACCGGGGAGCTGTTTTTT.

This rearrangement joins TRBV7-2 to TRBJ2-2; D might be TRBD2 (6 bases). CDR1 SGHTA and CDR2 FQGNSA come from the germline V gene. The CDR3 runs 18 residues. Trimming shortened V by 4 bases and J by 7 bases, and 25 bases separated the two germline ends. DNA for the CDR3: TGTGCCAGCAGCTCACACCTCCGGGACTCCAGAGGAGGCGGGGAGCTGTTTTTT. Translating it yields CASSSHLRDSRGGGELFF.

The V gene is TRBV6-5, the J gene TRBJ1-1, with 8 nucleotides matching TRBD1. The length of the CDR3 is 14 residues. With 6 bases clipped from V and 4 bases from J, the junction kept 7 bases outside the gene matches. CDR1 is MNHEY, CDR2 SVGAGI, per germline. Here the CDR3 reads CASRRTGSGTEAFF. The DNA for the CDR3 is TGTGCCAGCAGACGGACAGGGAGTGGCACTGAAGCTTTCTTT.

The rearrangement links TRBV18 to TRBJ2-7, with TRBD2 identical over 10 bases. The CDR3 extends over 14 amino acids. With 3 bases clipped from V and 3 bases from J, the junction kept 2 bases outside the gene matches. The germline CDR1 and CDR2 sequences are KGHSH and LQKENI. CDR3 DNA: TGTGCCAGCTCACCTAGCGGGGGGCTCTACGAGCAGTACTTC. Its protein product is CASSPSGGLYEQYF.

The rearrangement uses TRBV30 and TRBJ2-3; TRBD1 matches at 7 bases. Germline assignment: CDR1 GTSNPN and CDR2 SVGIG (reference sequence). The CDR3 runs 12 residues. The ends lost 0 bases at V and 15 bases at J; junction bases unmatched: 9. The CDR3 sequence is CAWSVGQFYFYF. CDR3 DNA: TGTGCCTGGAGTGTGGGACAGTTCTATTTCTATTTT.

The V gene is TRBV6-5, the J gene TRBJ2-7; D perhaps matches TRBD1 (6 bases). V lost 0 bases to trimming and J lost 6 bases, with 12 bases between them. The CDR3 contains 14 residues. Germline V gives CDR1 MNHEY, CDR2 SVGAGI. The CDR3: CASSYSIAGVEQYF. The DNA of the CDR3 is TGTGCCAGCAGTTACTCGATCGCAGGGGTCGAGCAGTACTTC.

CDR3 in DNA: TGTGCCAGCAGTTACACAGGTTCCACAGATACGCAGTATTTT. Its translation is CASSYTGSTDTQYF. The gene calls are TRBV6-5 and TRBJ2-3; possibly TRBD1 for D (5 bases). Trimming shortened V by 2 bases and J by 2 bases, and 8 bases separated the two germline ends. The CDR3 totals 14 residues. Germline V gene sequence: CDR1 MNHEY, CDR2 SVGAGI.

The genes are TRBV27 and TRBJ2-3; D gene ambiguous. There are 14 residues in the CDR3. CDR1 is MNHEY and CDR2 is SMNVEV in the germline V gene (reference sequence). Trimming removed 1 base at V and 2 bases at J, with 7 bases between. Written as DNA, the CDR3 is TGTGCCAGCAGTTTATACGGAAACACAGATACGCAGTATTTT. Translated, it gives CASSLYGNTDTQYF.

V gene TRBV5-1 combines with J gene TRBJ1-2, with a weak D call TRBD1 (5 bases). Trimming stripped 4 bases from V and 4 bases from J, with 23 bases between. CDR1 SGHRS and CDR2 YFSETQ come from the germline V gene. The length of the CDR3 is 17 residues. CDR3 bases: TGCGCCAGCAGCGTTGCTGGGGTGACAGCCTTTTCCTATGGCTACACCTTC. This translates into CASSVAGVTAFSYGYTF. The complete variable domain, with remaining parts taken from reference TRBV5-1 and TRBJ1-2, reads KAGVTQTPRYLIKTRGQQVTLSCSPISGHRSVSWYQQTPGQGLQFLFEYFSETQRNKGNFPGRFSGRQFSNSRSEMNVSTLELGDSALYLCASSVAGVTAFSYGYTFGSGTRLTVV.

V and J are TRBV6-5 and TRBJ2-1; D remains unclear. Trimming left V 5 bases short and J 5 bases short, with 10 bases between. From germline, CDR1 is MNHEY and CDR2 SVGAGI. This CDR3 is built from 13 residues. The CDR3 protein is CASSTRAHNEQFF. DNA for the CDR3: TGTGCCAGCAGTACCCGGGCCCACAATGAGCAGTTCTTC.

The chain joins TRBV11-2 to TRBJ1-1; D unclear. CDR3 length: 12 residues. V was trimmed by 1 base and J by 6 bases, leaving 6 bases between them. Germline V gene sequence: CDR1 SGHAT, CDR2 FQNNGV. DNA of the CDR3: TGTGCCAGCAGCTTAGGAGGCCCTGAAGCTTTCTTT. This gives the protein CASSLGGPEAFF. The whole variable domain, filled in from reference TRBV11-2 and TRBJ1-1, reads EAGVAQSPRYKIIEKRQSVAFWCNPISGHATLYWYQQILGQGPKLLIQFQNNGVVDDSQLPKDRFSAERLKGVDSTLKIQPAKLEDSAVYLCASSLGGPEAFFGQGTRLTVV.

The CDR3 nucleotides are TGCGCCAGCAGCCAAGAGAGAGGGATGACGGCAGATACGCAGTATTTT. It translates to CASSQERGMTADTQYF. J is TRBJ2-3 and V is TRBV4-3, with TRBD2 as a possible D gene (5 bases). Germline CDR1 LGHNA, CDR2 YSLEER. This CDR3 comprises 16 residues. V lost 0 bases and J lost 4, with 14 bases in between.

This clone was observed a few times. The chain combines TRBV15 with TRBJ2-1; possibly TRBD2 for D (5 bases). Trimming took 4 bases from V and 9 from J, leaving 10 bases between them. Germline V CDR1 and CDR2: LNHNV, YYDKDF (reference sequence). This CDR3 spans 12 amino acids. The CDR3 DNA reads as TGTGCCACCAGCACGGGGTTCCTTGAGCAGTTCTTC. This gives the protein CATSTGFLEQFF.

This chain links TRBV19 with TRBJ2-3; the match to TRBD2 covers 10 bases. Germline lookup yields CDR1 LNHDA and CDR2 SQIVND (reference sequence). J gave up 5 bases and V 10 bases, and 12 bases lay outside the gene matches. The CDR3 spans 15 residues. DNA for the CDR3: TGTGCCACTACCGAGCGGGGGGGCCAAGGAGATACGCAGTATTTT. This encodes CATTERGGQGDTQYF.

The chain joins TRBV27 to TRBJ2-2, with D perhaps matching TRBD2 (6 bases). The CDR3 has 16 residues. Between the trimmed V and J ends, which lost 5 bases and 7 bases, there was a span of 20 bases. Germline V gene data show CDR1 as MNHEY and CDR2 as SMNVEV (reference sequence). This CDR3 is CASSPPGLRVGGELFF. The CDR3 coding sequence is TGTGCCAGCAGTCCCCCGGGACTCCGAGTCGGCGGGGAGCTGTTTTTT.

The rearrangement joins TRBV7-8 to TRBJ2-2; 8 bases are a match to TRBD1. This CDR3 has 18 residues. CDR1 and CDR2 (germline): SGHVS, FQNEAQ. The J segment lost 7 bases and the V segment lost 0 bases, leaving 13 bases of the junction unmatched. DNA of the CDR3: TGTGCCAGCAGCTTAGCACTCTTCGGACAGGGTGTCTTCGGGGAGCTGTTTTTT. This sequence encodes CASSLALFGQGVFGELFF.

The rearrangement links TRBV21-1 to TRBJ1-1. TRBV21-1 is classified as a pseudogene. The CDR3 runs to 17 residues. In DNA form, the CDR3 reads TGTGCCAGCAGCTTTCTCGGGACGCCTAGAATGAACACTGAAGCTTTCTTT. Translation gives CASSFLGTPRMNTEAFF.

This chain joins TRBV6-1 and TRBJ1-3; no definite D call. This CDR3 is built from 14 residues. Trimming cost V 8 bases and J 0 bases, with 11 bases left between them. CDR1 and CDR2 from the germline V gene are MNHNS and SASEGT. CDR3 loop: CASLGTSSGNTIYF. CDR3 DNA sequence: TGTGCCAGCCTCGGCACATCCTCTGGAAACACCATATATTTT.

The chain combines TRBV9 with TRBJ1-3; no firm D call. Trimming cost V 0 bases and J 4 bases, with 8 bases left between them. CDR1 is SGDLS, CDR2 YYNGEE, per germline. The CDR3 consists of 14 residues. This CDR3 reads CASSVGSKGNTIYF. In nucleotides, the CDR3 is TGTGCCAGCAGCGTAGGAAGCAAAGGAAACACCATATATTTT.

In its sample, this clone was seen a few times. V gene TRBV10-3 combines with J gene TRBJ1-6, with D perhaps TRBD1 (6 bases). V gave up 4 bases and J gave up 7 bases, with 17 bases separating them. The CDR3 loop spans 16 amino acids. Germline V gene lookup returns CDR1 ENHRY and CDR2 SYGVKD. The CDR3: CAISGTRQADNSPLHF. CDR3 nucleotide sequence: TGTGCCATCAGTGGAACTCGACAGGCCGACAATTCACCCCTCCACTTT.

V gene TRBV5-6 combines with J gene TRBJ1-4; the D is unclear. CDR1 SGHDT and CDR2 YYEEEE come from the germline V gene. The CDR3 covers 15 residues. V was clipped by 1 base and J by 0 bases, with 7 bases between them. The CDR3 bases are TGTGCCAGCAGCTTGTGGGCCGCAACTAATGAAAAACTGTTTTTT. It specifies CASSLWAATNEKLFF.

To note about this clone: Within the sample, other DNA sequences also encode this same CDR3. V and J are TRBV5-4 and TRBJ2-2, with 8 bases that match TRBD1. The CDR3 has 16 amino acids. J was trimmed by 2 bases and V by 0 bases; bases with no gene match: 3. From germline, CDR1 is SGHNT and CDR2 YYREEE (reference sequence). CDR3 residues: CASSLGGTGNTGELFF. The CDR3 DNA reads as TGTGCCAGCAGCTTGGGGGGGACAGGCAACACCGGGGAGCTGTTTTTT.

The chain employs TRBV5-6 and TRBJ2-5; D remains ambiguous. With the DNA end fitting TRBJ2-7 better, the J assignment may be wrong. The germline V gene has CDR1 SGHDT and CDR2 YYEEEE. The CDR3 is 13 residues long. The CDR3 DNA reads TGTGCCAGCAGCTTTGGTCAGACCTACGAGCAGTACTTC. It specifies CASSFGQTYEQYF.

The CDR3 here is CASSEADWEKLFF. The CDR3 DNA is TGTGCCAGCAGTGAAGCGGACTGGGAAAAACTGTTTTTT. This chain joins TRBV6-1 and TRBJ1-4; no definite D call. This CDR3 region has 13 residues. Germline values: CDR1 MNHNS, CDR2 SASEGT. V lost 0 bases to trimming and J lost 8 bases, with 7 bases between them.

The chain joins TRBV4-2 to TRBJ2-3; TRBD1 or TRBD2 may be the D gene (5 bases each). The CDR3 has 16 residues. V shed 0 bases and J shed 2 bases, with 12 bases lying between them. In germline, CDR1 is LGHNA, CDR2 YNFKEQ. CDR3: CASSQEGATNTDTQYF. The CDR3 region has the DNA TGTGCCAGCAGCCAAGAAGGGGCGACTAACACAGATACGCAGTATTTT.

The CDR3 protein is CASSLTLQGKNIQYF. The CDR3 nucleotides are TGTGCCAGCAGCTTGACACTTCAAGGCAAAAACATTCAGTACTTC. The chain carries TRBV7-9 and TRBJ2-4; no clear D. With 3 bases removed from V and 3 bases from J, the gap between germline ends came to 12 bases. CDR1 and CDR2 from the germline V gene are SEHNR and FQNEAQ (reference sequence). CDR3 size: 15 residues.